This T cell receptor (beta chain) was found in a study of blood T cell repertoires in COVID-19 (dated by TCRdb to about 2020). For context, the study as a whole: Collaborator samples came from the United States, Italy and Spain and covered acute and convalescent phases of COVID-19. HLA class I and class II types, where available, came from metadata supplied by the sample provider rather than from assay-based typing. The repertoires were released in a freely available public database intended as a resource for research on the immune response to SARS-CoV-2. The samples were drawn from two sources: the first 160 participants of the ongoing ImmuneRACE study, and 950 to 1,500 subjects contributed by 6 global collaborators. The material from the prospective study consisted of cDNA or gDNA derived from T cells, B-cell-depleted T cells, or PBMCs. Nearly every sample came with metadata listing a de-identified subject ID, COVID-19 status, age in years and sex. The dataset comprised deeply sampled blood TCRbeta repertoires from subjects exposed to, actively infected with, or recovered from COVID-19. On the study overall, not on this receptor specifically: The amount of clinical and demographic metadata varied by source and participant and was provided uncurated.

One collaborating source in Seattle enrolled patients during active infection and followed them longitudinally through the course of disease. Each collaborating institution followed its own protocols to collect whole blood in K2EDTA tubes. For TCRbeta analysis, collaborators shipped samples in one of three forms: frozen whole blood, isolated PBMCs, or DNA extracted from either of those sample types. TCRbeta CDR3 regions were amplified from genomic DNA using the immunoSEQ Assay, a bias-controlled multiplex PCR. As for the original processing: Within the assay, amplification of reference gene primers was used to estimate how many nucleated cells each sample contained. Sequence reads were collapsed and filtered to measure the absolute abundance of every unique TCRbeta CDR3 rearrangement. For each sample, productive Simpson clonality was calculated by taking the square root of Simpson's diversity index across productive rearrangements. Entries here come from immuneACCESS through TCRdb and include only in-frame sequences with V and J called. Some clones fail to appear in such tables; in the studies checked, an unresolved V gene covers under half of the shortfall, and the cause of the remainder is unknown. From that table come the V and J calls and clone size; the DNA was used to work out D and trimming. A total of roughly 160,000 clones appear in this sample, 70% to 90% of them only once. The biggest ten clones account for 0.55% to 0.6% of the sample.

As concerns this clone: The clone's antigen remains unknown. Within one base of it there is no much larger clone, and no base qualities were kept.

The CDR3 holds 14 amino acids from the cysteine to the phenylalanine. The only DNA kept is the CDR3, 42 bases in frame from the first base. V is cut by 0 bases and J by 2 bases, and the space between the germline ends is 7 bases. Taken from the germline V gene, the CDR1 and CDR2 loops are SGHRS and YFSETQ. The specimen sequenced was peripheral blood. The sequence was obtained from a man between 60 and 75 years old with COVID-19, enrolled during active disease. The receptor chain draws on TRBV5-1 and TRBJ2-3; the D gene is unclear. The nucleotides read TGCGCCAGCAGCTTGGGTGAGAACACAGATACGCAGTATTTT. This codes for CASSLGENTDTQYF.